Presented here are 14 T cell receptor beta chains from one specimen sequenced in a study of beta chain features in type 1 diabetes. Regarding the study as a whole: TCRB CDR3 length was moderately but significantly reduced in all four CD4+ subsets of Type 1 diabetes patients.

These TCRs are of unknown antigen specificity. Reverse transcription of all isolated RNA meant that expressed TCRB transcripts were sequenced. Repertoires were generated with immunoSEQ multiplex PCR, while TCRdb's copy carries only in-frame clones and drops some. The table shows over 150,000 clones, with approximately 8.1% occurring only once. What was sequenced was central memory CD4+ T cells from blood. The source is a man aged 18 to 35 with type 1 diabetes.

This clone was seen only a few times. The gene calls are TRBV27 and TRBJ2-7, with D possibly being TRBD1 (7 bases). The ends were cut back, 6 bases at V and 3 bases at J, with 18 bases in the middle. Germline lookup yields CDR1 MNHEY and CDR2 SMNVEV (reference sequence). The CDR3 totals 15 residues. The CDR3 protein is CASSRGGGVYYEQYF. CDR3 coding DNA: TGTGCCAGCAGCCGAGGAGGGGGCGTCTACTACGAGCAGTACTTC.

The chain joins TRBV28 to TRBJ1-2; 9 bases map to TRBD1. CDR1 is MDHEN, CDR2 SYDVKM, per germline. The trim removed 2 bases at V and 8 bases at J, leaving 12 bases unmatched. The CDR3 consists of 16 residues. The CDR3 nucleotides are TGTGCCAGCAGTTTAAGGTCCCTGGGACAGGGCGAAGGCTACACCTTC. As protein: CASSLRSLGQGEGYTF.

The gene calls are TRBV5-1 and TRBJ2-1, with TRBD1 identical over 10 bases. V was clipped by 3 bases and J by 1 base; unmatched bases: 4. CDR3 length: 16 residues. CDR1 is SGHRS and CDR2 is YFSETQ in the germline V gene. CDR3: CASSYGQGGSYNEQFF. In DNA form, the CDR3 reads TGCGCCAGCAGCTACGGACAGGGGGGGTCCTACAATGAGCAGTTCTTC. Variable domain in full (rest from reference TRBV5-1 and TRBJ2-1): KAGVTQTPRYLIKTRGQQVTLSCSPISGHRSVSWYQQTPGQGLQFLFEYFSETQRNKGNFPGRFSGRQFSNSRSEMNVSTLELGDSALYLCASSYGQGGSYNEQFFGPGTRLTVL.

The chain joins TRBV7-2 to TRBJ2-5, with TRBD1 identical over 10 bases. Trimming took 1 base from V and 7 from J; bases not matched to a gene: 9. The CDR3 totals 16 residues. The germline gives CDR1 SGHTA, CDR2 FQGNSA. In nucleotides, the CDR3 is TGTGCCAGCAGCTTAGGTTCCGGACAGGGGGAGAGGACCCAGTACTTC. It specifies CASSLGSGQGERTQYF.

CDR3 sequence (DNA): TGTGCCAGCAGTTACCCTAGCGGGAGGTCCTACGAGCAGTACTTC. Protein product: CASSYPSGRSYEQYF. The chain recombines TRBV6-5 with TRBJ2-7; 11 bases agree with TRBD2. This CDR3 comprises 15 residues. CDR1 and CDR2 from the germline V gene are MNHEY and SVGAGI. V gave up 2 bases and J gave up 1 base; unmatched junction bases: 1.

This chain links TRBV5-1 with TRBJ2-5; D not certain. V was pared by 4 bases and J by 3 bases, with 10 bases between. This CDR3 contains 13 residues. CDR1 is SGHRS, CDR2 YFSETQ, per germline. The CDR3 region is CASSRQAKETQYF. CDR3 in DNA: TGCGCCAGCAGCCGTCAGGCCAAAGAGACCCAGTACTTC.

In its sample, this clone was seen a few times. V gene TRBV5-1 combines with J gene TRBJ1-1; D uncertain. CDR1 SGHRS and CDR2 YFSETQ come from the germline V gene. With 0 bases removed from V and 5 bases from J, the gap between germline ends came to 8 bases. The CDR3 is 13 amino acids. The CDR3: CASSLDRGTEAFF. The CDR3 DNA follows: TGCGCCAGCAGCTTGGACCGGGGAACTGAAGCTTTCTTT.

The sample holds a few counts of this clone. The rearrangement joins TRBV27 to TRBJ1-2, with 8 bases aligning to TRBD1. The CDR3 runs 13 residues. Germline V gene data show CDR1 as MNHEY and CDR2 as SMNVEV (reference sequence). With 6 bases clipped from V and 3 bases from J, the junction kept 3 bases outside the gene matches. The CDR3 region is CASRDRAHYGYTF. CDR3 coding DNA: TGTGCCAGCAGGGACAGGGCACACTATGGCTACACCTTC.

This clone occurred a few times. The gene calls are TRBV18 and TRBJ1-4, with D unresolved. V lost 3 bases, J lost 7 bases, and 9 bases lay in between. Per germline, CDR1 KGHSH and CDR2 LQKENI. The CDR3 runs 13 residues. DNA for the CDR3: TGTGCCAGCTCACCCGGGGTGGGTGAAAAACTGTTTTTT. This gives the protein CASSPGVGEKLFF.

The V call is TRBV5-4, the J call TRBJ2-3; TRBD2 matches at 8 bases. The CDR3 runs 16 residues. Germline values: CDR1 SGHNT, CDR2 YYREEE (reference sequence). The ends lost 0 bases at V and 4 bases at J; junction bases unmatched: 7. The CDR3 DNA sequence: TGTGCCAGCAGCTTGGTTGGTGCGGGGGGAGCAGATACGCAGTATTTT. Translation gives CASSLVGAGGADTQYF.

This clone showed up just a few times. This chain links TRBV5-1 with TRBJ2-5, with D maybe TRBD1 (6 bases). Germline assignment: CDR1 SGHRS and CDR2 YFSETQ. Trimming pared 7 bases from V and 2 bases from J, leaving 9 bases between. The CDR3 totals 12 residues. The CDR3 loop reads CASRTAQETQYF. The CDR3 DNA reads as TGCGCCAGCCGGACAGCGCAAGAGACCCAGTACTTC.

There are a few counts of this clone. The rearrangement uses TRBV2 and TRBJ2-3, with 7 bases lining up with TRBD1. V lost 7 bases to trimming and J lost 2 bases; unmatched junction nucleotides: 9. From germline, CDR1 is SNHLY and CDR2 FYNNEI. This CDR3 has 15 residues. The CDR3: CASNRDRGVTDTQYF. The CDR3 DNA reads as TGTGCCAGCAACCGGGACAGAGGGGTCACAGATACGCAGTATTTT.

This chain links TRBV30 with TRBJ2-7; possible D gene TRBD1, 5 bases. The V end was cut by 0 bases, the J end by 3 bases, with 9 bases between. The CDR3 contains 13 residues. Germline V gene sequence: CDR1 GTSNPN, CDR2 SVGIG (reference sequence). Written as DNA, the CDR3 is TGTGCCTGGAGTGTACAGGACGTCTACGAGCAGTACTTC. It codes for CAWSVQDVYEQYF.

In its sample, this clone was seen a few times. V and J are TRBV28 and TRBJ1-5, with 12 nucleotides matching TRBD1. This CDR3 is built from 16 residues. Trimming removed 5 bases from V and 4 bases from J; junction bases left unmatched: 6. Germline V CDR1 and CDR2: MDHEN, SYDVKM. CDR3 DNA sequence: TGTGCCAGCAGTCCGATGGGACAGGGGGCAAATCAGCCCCAGCATTTT. This sequence encodes CASSPMGQGANQPQHF.